This T cell receptor (beta chain) is from a study of blood T cell repertoires in COVID-19. V shed 4 bases and J shed 2 bases, with 8 bases lying between them. The CDR3 spans 13 residues. Germline assignment: CDR1 SGHTA and CDR2 FQGNSA. The method was immunoSEQ multiplex PCR; TCRdb's version includes in-frame clones alone and lacks a portion of them. Of about 180,000 clones in the sample, over 75% were seen once. This clone was seen more than once but under ten times. The rearrangement uses TRBV7-2 and TRBJ1-2; possible D gene TRBD1, 6 bases. This TCR came from a man aged 65 to 79 with active or convalescent COVID-19. The sequencing input was peripheral blood. Here the CDR3 DNA reads TGTGCCAGCAGCTCTGGACAGAACTATGGCTACACCTTC. Residues: CASSSGQNYGYTF.